Listed below are T cell receptor beta chains from one sample, sequenced in a study of T cell responses to AZD1222 COVID-19 vaccine. The data were produced by immunoSEQ multiplex PCR, yet TCRdb's version contains in-frame clones alone and is incomplete. The sample includes some 62,000 clones, roughly 70% of them seen just once. This material consisted of peripheral blood, taken on day 0 of AZD1222 vaccination. These receptors were obtained from an adult in good health. Each CDR3 is given with its conserved first and last residue. A D gene is named only where the DNA matches it firmly. A clone size is listed for some rows: how often the clone was seen (once, few, many), or a class if it is expanded.

j_call cdr3_length d_call clone_size v_call cdr3_aa cdr3_nt
TRBJ1-1 14 . few TRBV18 CASGKVQVNTEAFF TGTGCCAGCGGAAAGGTACAGGTTAACACTGAAGCTTTCTTT
TRBJ2-7 15 TRBD2 few TRBV4-1 CASSQGSSGAYEQYF TGCGCCAGCAGCCAAGGGTCTAGCGGAGCCTACGAGCAGTACTTC
TRBJ2-3 17 TRBD1 . TRBV11-3 CASSQRTGIPSTDTQYF TGTGCCAGCAGCCAGCGGACAGGGATTCCTAGCACAGATACGCAGTATTTT
TRBJ2-7 16 TRBD2 . TRBV4-3 CASSQEWGAGAYEQYF TGCGCCAGCAGCCAAGAGTGGGGCGCGGGGGCCTACGAGCAGTACTTC
TRBJ1-4 15 . . TRBV6-5 CASSYLGGTNEKLFF TGTGCCAGCAGTTACCTCGGGGGAACTAATGAAAAACTGTTTTTT
TRBJ2-3 17 TRBD2 . TRBV4-3 CASSQETKRGGTDTQYF TGCGCCAGCAGCCAAGAAACCAAGCGGGGAGGAACAGATACGCAGTATTTT
TRBJ1-4 15 TRBD1 . TRBV3-1/TRBV3-2 CASSQVRQGIEKLFF TGTGCCAGCAGCCAAGTCCGACAGGGGATTGAAAAACTGTTTTTT
TRBJ1-2 15 . . TRBV7-2 CASSLGVRVPYGYTF TGTGCCAGCAGCTTAGGGGTCCGGGTACCCTATGGCTACACCTTC
TRBJ1-2 13 . . TRBV10-3 CAISTGDYYGYTF TGTGCCATCTCGACAGGAGACTACTATGGCTACACCTTC
TRBJ2-7 13 . . TRBV4-1 CASSQDSGNEQYF TGCGCCAGCAGCCAAGATTCGGGGAACGAGCAGTACTTC
TRBJ2-1 15 . few TRBV24-1 CATSASTSPYNEQFF TGTGCCACCAGTGCCTCGACTAGTCCGTACAATGAGCAGTTCTTC
TRBJ1-6 13 . . TRBV2 CASSHGGDSPLHF TGTGCCAGCTCCCATGGGGGCGATTCACCCCTCCACTTT
TRBJ1-6 14 TRBD1 . TRBV6-5 CATRRTGGYSPLHF TGTGCCACTAGAAGGACAGGGGGTTATTCACCCCTCCACTTT
TRBJ1-1 17 TRBD1 . TRBV28 CASRPSGGGFVNTEAFF TGTGCCAGCAGGCCCTCAGGGGGTGGGTTTGTGAACACTGAAGCTTTCTTT
TRBJ2-7 14 TRBD1 . TRBV5-1 CASSSGQGASEQYF TGCGCCAGCAGCTCGGGACAGGGGGCAAGCGAGCAGTACTTC
TRBJ1-5 11 . . TRBV19 CAGGGNQPQHF TGTGCCGGAGGAGGCAATCAGCCCCAGCATTTT
TRBJ2-2 15 . . TRBV3-1/TRBV3-2 CASSAYGVETGELFF TGTGCCAGCAGCGCCTACGGGGTAGAGACCGGGGAGCTGTTTTTT
TRBJ2-7 12 . . TRBV12-3/TRBV12-4 CASSWDRYEQYF TGTGCCAGCAGTTGGGATCGGTACGAGCAGTACTTC
TRBJ1-1 13 TRBD1 few TRBV7-3 CASSSGQDTEAFF TGTGCCAGCAGCTCGGGACAGGACACTGAAGCTTTCTTT
TRBJ2-2 15 TRBD2 . TRBV7-2 CASRSGTTNTGELFF TGTGCCAGCAGGTCTGGGACTACGAACACCGGGGAGCTGTTTTTT
TRBJ1-1 14 . . TRBV7-3 CASSLSAVNTEAFF TGTGCCAGCAGCTTATCGGCGGTGAACACTGAAGCTTTCTTT
TRBJ2-3 16 TRBD2 . TRBV9 CASSVISGGAVDTQYF TGTGCCAGCAGCGTAATCAGCGGGGGGGCCGTAGATACGCAGTATTTT
TRBJ1-2 15 . . TRBV5-4 CASSSGTPNNYGYTF TGTGCCAGCAGCTCCGGGACACCTAATAACTATGGCTACACCTTC
TRBJ1-5 15 TRBD1 . TRBV7-6 CASSSGQGGNQPQHF TGTGCCAGCAGCTCCGGACAGGGGGGCAATCAGCCCCAGCATTTT
TRBJ1-2 14 . . TRBV15 CATRPEGPSYGYTF TGTGCCACCAGGCCTGAGGGGCCCTCTTATGGCTACACCTTC
TRBJ1-5 16 . . TRBV7-9 CASSLAHPTTPQPQHF TGTGCCAGCAGCTTAGCCCACCCCACAACCCCTCAGCCCCAGCATTTT
TRBJ2-3 21 TRBD2 . TRBV4-3 CASSQGPALAGAAGSTDTQYF TGCGCCAGCAGCCAAGGCCCCGCACTAGCGGGGGCCGCTGGGAGCACAGATACGCAGTATTTT
TRBJ2-3 14 . . TRBV2 CASKGGTYTDTQYF TGTGCCAGTAAGGGCGGGACATACACAGATACGCAGTATTTT
TRBJ2-3 15 TRBD2 . TRBV7-2 CASSTPSGGRNTQYF TGTGCCAGCAGCACCCCTAGCGGGGGGCGAAATACGCAGTATTTT
TRBJ1-2 14 TRBD1 . TRBV7-9 CASSPTGGIYGYTF TGTGCCAGCAGCCCTACAGGGGGTATCTATGGCTACACCTTC
TRBJ1-6 14 . few TRBV3-1/TRBV3-2 CASSQARIGSPLHF TGTGCCAGCAGCCAAGCCAGGATCGGTTCACCCCTCCACTTT